These 26 T cell receptor beta chains were sequenced from one sample in a study of cytomegalovirus exposure and HLA in healthy donors. PCR used 60 Vbeta primers and 13 Jbeta primers. Libraries were prepared by immunoSEQ multiplex PCR; TCRdb keeps only in-frame clonotypes and omits some of them. The sample has roughly 100,000 clones; roughly 74% are singletons. Sequencing was carried out using PBMCs. All receptors derive from a woman aged 18-29 years in good health and CMV-seropositive.

The chain couples TRBV25-1 to TRBJ1-1; 10 nucleotides match TRBD1. Trimming cost V 2 bases and J 6 bases; bases outside gene matches: 6. The germline CDR1 and CDR2 sequences are MGHDK and SYGVNS. This CDR3 contains 15 residues. DNA of the CDR3: TGTGCCAGCAGTGAAGGGGACAGGGGAGTGGCTGAAGCTTTCTTT. Translated: CASSEGDRGVAEAFF.

J is TRBJ1-2 and V is TRBV7-6, with TRBD1 matching 9 bases. J lost 8 bases, V lost 1 base, and 8 bases had no gene match. The CDR3 length is 15 residues. Germline V gene data show CDR1 as SGHVS and CDR2 as FNYEAQ. This CDR3 is CASSLVTGGAEGYTF. As DNA, the CDR3 is TGTGCCAGCAGCTTAGTTACAGGGGGCGCTGAGGGCTACACCTTC.

The CDR3 bases are TGTGCCAGCGGGACAGGGGTTCAGCCCCAGCATTTT. It is translated as CASGTGVQPQHF. The chain carries TRBV19 and TRBJ1-5; 10 bases map to TRBD1. Germline CDR1 and CDR2: LNHDA and SQIVND (reference sequence). The CDR3 is 12 amino acids. Trimming removed 9 bases from V and 6 bases from J; junction bases left unmatched: 2.

The CDR3: CASRDDTRNEQFF. CDR3 coding DNA: TGTGCCAGTAGAGACGACACCCGCAATGAGCAGTTCTTC. The chain carries TRBV19 and TRBJ2-1; no reliable D call. The germline gives CDR1 LNHDA, CDR2 SQIVND (reference sequence). V was clipped by 6 bases and J by 6 bases, with 12 bases between them. The CDR3 has 13 amino acids.

The chain recombines TRBV27 with TRBJ2-7; 9 bases align to TRBD2. The trim removed 4 bases at V and 4 bases at J, leaving 17 bases unmatched. This CDR3 contains 18 residues. Looked up from germline, CDR1 is MNHEY and CDR2 is SMNVEV (reference sequence). The CDR3 sequence: CASSSTRSFAGGKYEQYF. In nucleotides, the CDR3 is TGTGCCAGCAGTTCCACCAGAAGCTTTGCGGGAGGGAAGTACGAGCAGTACTTC.

V gene TRBV27 combines with J gene TRBJ1-1; D gene ambiguous. Germline loops: CDR1 MNHEY, CDR2 SMNVEV (reference sequence). The CDR3 has 13 amino acids. The germline V and J ends were trimmed by 8 bases and 0 bases, with 10 bases remaining between them. The CDR3 sequence is CASGQAMNTEAFF. DNA of the CDR3: TGTGCCAGCGGGCAGGCCATGAACACTGAAGCTTTCTTT.

This clone was seen more than once but under ten times. The chain is built from TRBV4-2 and TRBJ1-3; D unclear. The germline V and J ends were trimmed by 0 bases and 0 bases, with 9 bases remaining between them. Germline-derived CDR1 and CDR2 are LGHNA and YNFKEQ. CDR3 length: 16 amino acids. DNA for the CDR3: TGTGCCAGCAGCCAAGATCGCGGGCTCTCTGGAAACACCATATATTTT. As protein: CASSQDRGLSGNTIYF.

The chain combines TRBV7-2 with TRBJ2-7, with 7 bases that match TRBD1. The CDR3 totals 17 residues. The junction had 11 bases not matched to a gene; V was cut back by 1 base and J by 2 bases. Germline V gene lookup returns CDR1 SGHTA and CDR2 FQGNSA. The DNA of the CDR3 is TGTGCCAGCAGCTTAGTGGACAGGACATTCCAGGCCTACGAGCAGTACTTC. Its protein product is CASSLVDRTFQAYEQYF.

The V and J genes are TRBV7-2 and TRBJ1-1; tentatively, D is TRBD1 (6 bases). The V and J ends lost 7 bases and 5 bases respectively, with 17 bases between them. Per germline, CDR1 SGHTA and CDR2 FQGNSA. CDR3 size: 14 residues. Here the CDR3 DNA reads TGTGCCAGCACCCCCACAGGGCTGTCGACTGAAGCTTTCTTT. Protein: CASTPTGLSTEAFF.

The CDR3 nucleotides read TGTGCCAGCAGCTTAGAAACAGGGAGAGGCGGAAACACCATATATTTT. Its translation: CASSLETGRGGNTIYF. The chain joins TRBV7-6 to TRBJ1-3, with TRBD1 as a possible D gene (6 bases). The CDR3 consists of 16 residues. The germline V gene encodes CDR1 SGHVS and CDR2 FNYEAQ. The ends were cut back, 1 base at V and 4 bases at J, with 14 bases in the middle. Looking up the rest from reference TRBV7-6 and TRBJ1-3 gives the full variable domain: GAGVSQSPRYKVTKRGQDVALRCDPISGHVSLYWYRQALGQGPEFLTYFNYEAQQDKSGLPNDRFSAERPEGSISTLTIQRTEQRDSAMYRCASSLETGRGGNTIYFGEGSWLTVV.

V is TRBV19 and J is TRBJ1-1, with a tentative D call TRBD1 (5 bases). V was cut by 5 bases and J by 0 bases, with 16 bases left in between. The CDR3 runs 16 residues. Germline V gives CDR1 LNHDA, CDR2 SQIVND (reference sequence). The CDR3 DNA is TGTGCCAGTAGTTCAAGAGCGGGACGGTTGAACACTGAAGCTTTCTTT. It specifies CASSSRAGRLNTEAFF.

V gene TRBV6-4 combines with J gene TRBJ2-1, with TRBD2 matching over 8 bases. V dropped 6 bases and J dropped 6; count of bases not matched to a gene: 4. This CDR3 is 13 amino acids long. In germline, CDR1 is MRHNA, CDR2 SNTAGT. CDR3 sequence (DNA): TGTGCCAGCAGCCCCGGGACTAGCAATGAGCAGTTCTTC. This gives the protein CASSPGTSNEQFF.

The chain joins TRBV7-6 to TRBJ1-2, with a tentative D call TRBD1 (6 bases). Germline V gene lookup returns CDR1 SGHVS and CDR2 FNYEAQ. The germline V and J ends were trimmed by 5 bases and 1 base, with 20 bases remaining between them. The CDR3 contains 17 residues. The CDR3 reads CASSPFAGGTDNYGYTF. CDR3 DNA sequence: TGTGCCAGCAGCCCCTTTGCTGGGGGCACAGATAACTATGGCTACACCTTC.

This clone showed up just a few times. The chain carries TRBV7-3 and TRBJ2-2, with TRBD1 identical over 7 bases. Germline CDR1 is SGHTA and CDR2 is FQGTGA. This CDR3 contains 14 residues. V lost 5 bases and J lost 7; bases outside the gene matches: 7. CDR3 DNA: TGTGCCAGCAGCCCCCAAGGGGGCGGCGGGGAGCTGTTTTTT. It translates to CASSPQGGGGELFF. Variable domain in full (rest from reference TRBV7-3 and TRBJ2-2): GAGVSQTPSNKVTEKGKYVELRCDPISGHTALYWYRQSLGQGPEFLIYFQGTGAADDSGLPNDRFFAVRPEGSVSTLKIQRTERGDSAVYLCASSPQGGGGELFFGEGSRLTVL.

J is TRBJ1-1 and V is TRBV5-5; 10 bases line up with TRBD1. Looked up from germline, CDR1 is SGHKS and CDR2 is YYEKEE (reference sequence). Unmatched junction bases numbered 8, after V lost 2 bases and J lost 1 base. There are 17 residues in the CDR3. CDR3 nucleotide sequence: TGTGCCAGCAGCTTTACAGGGACAGGGGAGACGAACACTGAAGCTTTCTTT. Its translation: CASSFTGTGETNTEAFF.

V gene TRBV19 combines with J gene TRBJ2-2; 12 bases align to TRBD2. The trim removed 3 bases at V and 7 bases at J, leaving 6 bases unmatched. Germline-derived CDR1 and CDR2 are LNHDA and SQIVND (reference sequence). There are 16 residues in the CDR3. For the CDR3, the DNA is TGTGCCAGTAGTATCGAGGCTAGCGGGAGGGGCGGGGAGCTGTTTTTT. Translating gives CASSIEASGRGGELFF.

The chain uses TRBV19 and TRBJ2-5, with 10 positions matching TRBD2. Trimming at V came to 5 bases and at J to 3 bases, leaving 3 bases not matched to a gene. The CDR3 covers 14 residues. The germline gives CDR1 LNHDA, CDR2 SQIVND (reference sequence). CDR3 DNA: TGTGCCAGTAGTCCCGGGACTAGCGAAGAGACCCAGTACTTC. This codes for CASSPGTSEETQYF. The full variable domain, its missing parts supplied by reference TRBV19 and TRBJ2-5, is DGGITQSPKYLFRKEGQNVTLSCEQNLNHDAMYWYRQDPGQGLRLIYYSQIVNDFQKGDIAEGYSVSREKKESFPLTVTSAQKNPTAFYLCASSPGTSEETQYFGPGTRLLVL.

This clone was observed a few times. This chain uses TRBV6-4 with TRBJ2-3; 12 nucleotides agree with TRBD2. The CDR3 runs 14 residues. CDR1 is MRHNA, CDR2 SNTAGT, per germline. J lost 1 base, V lost 8 bases, and 1 base had no gene match. DNA for the CDR3: TGTGCCAGCCGACTAGCGGGGGGCACAGATACGCAGTATTTT. Translating gives CASRLAGGTDTQYF.

The rearrangement uses TRBV5-4 and TRBJ1-1; D ambiguous. V dropped 0 bases and J dropped 5 bases, with 8 bases sitting between them. CDR3 length: 13 amino acids. CDR1 is SGHNT and CDR2 is YYREEE in the germline V gene (reference sequence). DNA of the CDR3: TGTGCCAGCAGCTTGGTGGCGGCAACTGAAGCTTTCTTT. The encoded protein is CASSLVAATEAFF.

The chain couples TRBV9 to TRBJ2-7; 8 bases fit TRBD2. The CDR3 runs 15 residues. Trimming at V came to 0 bases and at J to 8 bases, leaving 10 bases not matched to a gene. The germline gives CDR1 SGDLS, CDR2 YYNGEE. The CDR3, as DNA: TGTGCCAGCAGCGTAGCGGAGGGACTAGGGAGGAAGCAGTACTTC. Its protein is CASSVAEGLGRKQYF. Based on the CDR3 plus reference TRBV9 and TRBJ2-7, the full variable domain is DSGVTQTPKHLITATGQRVTLRCSPRSGDLSVYWYQQSLDQGLQFLIQYYNGEERAKGNILERFSAQQFPDLHSELNLSSLELGDSALYFCASSVAEGLGRKQYFGPGTRLTVT.

The rearrangement joins TRBV2 to TRBJ2-1; TRBD2 matches 10 bases. The CDR3 sequence is 14 residues long. Germline V CDR1 and CDR2: SNHLY, FYNNEI. V lost 5 bases to trimming and J lost 8 bases; unmatched junction nucleotides: 6. The CDR3 is CASSFLAGDDEQFF. CDR3 sequence (DNA): TGTGCCAGCAGTTTTCTAGCGGGGGACGATGAGCAGTTCTTC.

The V call is TRBV5-1, the J call TRBJ2-5; tentatively, D is TRBD1 (6 bases). This CDR3 is built from 16 residues. Looked up from germline, CDR1 is SGHRS and CDR2 is YFSETQ. V dropped 0 bases and J dropped 1 base, with 13 bases sitting between them. In nucleotides, the CDR3 is TGCGCCAGCAGCTTGGCCCCTCGGGACACCCAAGAGACCCAGTACTTC. Protein product: CASSLAPRDTQETQYF.

This clone was picked up a small number of times. The gene calls are TRBV4-3 and TRBJ2-3; TRBD2 might be the D (6 bases). Per the germline V gene, CDR1 is LGHNA and CDR2 is YSLEER. Trimming removed 0 bases from V and 5 bases from J, with 9 bases in between. The CDR3 totals 14 residues. The CDR3 nucleotides are TGCGCCAGCAGCCAAGACCCGGGGGTAGATACGCAGTATTTT. This sequence encodes CASSQDPGVDTQYF.

This clone appeared once. The chain couples TRBV7-8 to TRBJ2-7, with 8 nucleotides matching TRBD2. The CDR3 has 15 amino acids. Germline V lookup: CDR1 SGHVS, CDR2 FQNEAQ. The V gene end was trimmed by 1 base and the J gene end by 5 bases; junction bases not matched to a gene: 7. The CDR3, as DNA: TGTGCCAGCAGCTTAGGTCGGCGGGGGGCTAACGAGCAGTACTTC. Protein product: CASSLGRRGANEQYF. Based on the CDR3 plus reference TRBV7-8 and TRBJ2-7, the full variable domain is GAGVSQSPRYKVAKRGQDVALRCDPISGHVSLFWYQQALGQGPEFLTYFQNEAQLDKSGLPSDRFFAERPEGSVSTLKIQRTQQEDSAVYLCASSLGRRGANEQYFGPGTRLTVT.

This rearrangement joins TRBV13 to TRBJ2-5, with 10 bases matching TRBD1. This CDR3 has 16 amino acids. From germline, CDR1 is PRHDT and CDR2 FYEKMQ (reference sequence). The ends lost 5 bases at V and 2 bases at J; junction bases unmatched: 8. CDR3 loop: CASSPRTGGSQETQYF. The DNA of the CDR3 is TGTGCCAGCAGCCCGAGGACAGGGGGAAGTCAAGAGACCCAGTACTTC. Full variable domain (remainder filled in from reference TRBV13 and TRBJ2-5): AAGVIQSPRHLIKEKRETATLKCYPIPRHDTVYWYQQGPGQDPQFLISFYEKMQSDKGSIPDRFSAQQFSDYHSELNMSSLELGDSALYFCASSPRTGGSQETQYFGPGTRLLVL.

This clone was recorded a few times. The gene calls are TRBV6-5 and TRBJ2-4; tentatively, D is TRBD1 (6 bases). The germline V and J ends were trimmed by 4 bases and 3 bases, with 16 bases remaining between them. The CDR3 has 16 amino acids. Per the germline V gene, CDR1 is MNHEY and CDR2 is SVGAGI. The CDR3 here is CASSLPRDNFKNIQYF. In DNA form, the CDR3 reads TGTGCCAGCAGTTTACCCCGGGACAACTTCAAAAACATTCAGTACTTC.